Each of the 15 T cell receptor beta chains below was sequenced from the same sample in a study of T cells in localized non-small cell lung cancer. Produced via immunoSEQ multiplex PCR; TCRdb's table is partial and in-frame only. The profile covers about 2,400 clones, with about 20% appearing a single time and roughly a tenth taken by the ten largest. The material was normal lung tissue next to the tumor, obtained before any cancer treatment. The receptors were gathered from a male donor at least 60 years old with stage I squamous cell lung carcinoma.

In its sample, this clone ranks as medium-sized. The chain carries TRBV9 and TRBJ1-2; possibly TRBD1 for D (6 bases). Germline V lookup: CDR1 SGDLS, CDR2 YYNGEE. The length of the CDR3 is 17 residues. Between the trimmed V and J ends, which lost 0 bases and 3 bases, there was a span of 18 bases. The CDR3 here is CASSVGATGRSYYGYTF. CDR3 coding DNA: TGTGCCAGCAGCGTAGGGGCGACAGGCCGATCCTACTATGGCTACACCTTC.

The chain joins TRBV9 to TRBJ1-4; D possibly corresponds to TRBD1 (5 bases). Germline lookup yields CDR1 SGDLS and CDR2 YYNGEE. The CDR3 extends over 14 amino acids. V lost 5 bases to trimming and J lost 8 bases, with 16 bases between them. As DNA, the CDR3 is TGTGCCAGCAGTGAAGCTGAGAGACAGGAAAAACTGTTTTTT. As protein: CASSEAERQEKLFF.

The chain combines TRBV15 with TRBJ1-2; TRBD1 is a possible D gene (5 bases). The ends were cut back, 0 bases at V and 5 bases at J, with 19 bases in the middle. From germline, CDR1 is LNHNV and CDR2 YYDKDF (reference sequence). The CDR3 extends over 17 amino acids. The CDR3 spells CATSREALNAGWYGYTF. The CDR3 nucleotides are TGTGCCACCAGCAGAGAGGCCCTTAACGCAGGGTGGTATGGCTACACCTTC.

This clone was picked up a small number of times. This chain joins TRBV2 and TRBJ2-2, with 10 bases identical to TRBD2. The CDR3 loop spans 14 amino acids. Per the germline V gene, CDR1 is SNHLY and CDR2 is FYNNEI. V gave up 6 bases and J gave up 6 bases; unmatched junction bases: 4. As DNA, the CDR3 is TGTGCCAGCAGGGAGCGGGAGGGCCCCGGGGAGCTGTTTTTT. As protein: CASREREGPGELFF.

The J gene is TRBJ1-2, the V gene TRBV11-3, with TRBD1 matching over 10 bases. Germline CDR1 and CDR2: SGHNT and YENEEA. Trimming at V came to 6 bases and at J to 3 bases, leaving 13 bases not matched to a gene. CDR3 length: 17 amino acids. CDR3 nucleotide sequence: TGTGCCAGCAGGCATTCCGGGACAGGGGCCCTCGACTATGGCTACACCTTC. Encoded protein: CASRHSGTGALDYGYTF.

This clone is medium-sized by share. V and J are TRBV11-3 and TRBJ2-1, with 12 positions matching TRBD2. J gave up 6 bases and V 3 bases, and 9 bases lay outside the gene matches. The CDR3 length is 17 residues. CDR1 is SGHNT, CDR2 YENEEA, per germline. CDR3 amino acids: CASSFLLLAGGINEQFF. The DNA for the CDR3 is TGTGCCAGCAGCTTTCTTTTACTAGCGGGGGGTATCAATGAGCAGTTCTTC.

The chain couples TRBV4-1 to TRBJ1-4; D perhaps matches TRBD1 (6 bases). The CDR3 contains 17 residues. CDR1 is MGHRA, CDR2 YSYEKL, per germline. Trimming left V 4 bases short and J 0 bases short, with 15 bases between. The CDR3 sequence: CASSPQDSVTTNEKLFF. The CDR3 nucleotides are TGCGCCAGCAGCCCTCAGGACAGTGTAACAACTAATGAAAAACTGTTTTTT.

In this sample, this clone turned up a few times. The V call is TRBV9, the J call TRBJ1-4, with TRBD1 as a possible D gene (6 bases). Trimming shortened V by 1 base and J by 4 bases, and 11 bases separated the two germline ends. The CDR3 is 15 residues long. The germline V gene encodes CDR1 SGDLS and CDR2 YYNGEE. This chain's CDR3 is CASSVSKGVNEKLFF. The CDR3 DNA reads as TGTGCCAGCAGCGTATCGAAGGGGGTTAATGAAAAACTGTTTTTT.

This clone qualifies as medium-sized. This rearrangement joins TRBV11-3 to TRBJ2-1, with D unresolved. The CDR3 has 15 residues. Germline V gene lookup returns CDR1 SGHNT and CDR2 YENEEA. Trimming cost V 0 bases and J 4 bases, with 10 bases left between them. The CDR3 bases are TGTGCCAGCAGCTTAGATTACAGACCTTACAATGAGCAGTTCTTC. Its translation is CASSLDYRPYNEQFF.

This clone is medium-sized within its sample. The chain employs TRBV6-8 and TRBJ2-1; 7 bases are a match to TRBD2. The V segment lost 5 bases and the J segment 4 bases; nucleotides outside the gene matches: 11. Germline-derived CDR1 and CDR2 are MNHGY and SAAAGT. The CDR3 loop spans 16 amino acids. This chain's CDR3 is CASSPTISGKYNEQFF. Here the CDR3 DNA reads TGTGCCAGCAGTCCCACGATCAGCGGGAAATACAATGAGCAGTTCTTC.

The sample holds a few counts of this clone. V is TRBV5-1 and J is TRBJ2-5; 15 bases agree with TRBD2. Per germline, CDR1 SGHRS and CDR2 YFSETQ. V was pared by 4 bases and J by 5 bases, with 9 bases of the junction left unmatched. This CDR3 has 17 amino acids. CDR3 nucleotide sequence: TGCGCCAGCAGCCCCGGACTAGCGGGAGGGTTTGGGGAGACCCAGTACTTC. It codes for CASSPGLAGGFGETQYF.

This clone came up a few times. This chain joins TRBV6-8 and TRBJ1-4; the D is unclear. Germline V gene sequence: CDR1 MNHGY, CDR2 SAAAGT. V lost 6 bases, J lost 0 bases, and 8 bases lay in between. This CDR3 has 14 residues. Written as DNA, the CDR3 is TGTGCCAGCAGATCAGCAGCAACTAATGAAAAACTGTTTTTT. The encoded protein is CASRSAATNEKLFF.

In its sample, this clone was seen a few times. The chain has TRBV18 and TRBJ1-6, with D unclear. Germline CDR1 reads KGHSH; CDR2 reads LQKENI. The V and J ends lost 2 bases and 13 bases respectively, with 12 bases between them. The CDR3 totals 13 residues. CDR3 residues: CASSPGAASPLHF. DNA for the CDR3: TGTGCCAGCTCACCAGGAGCAGCCAGCCCCCTCCACTTT.

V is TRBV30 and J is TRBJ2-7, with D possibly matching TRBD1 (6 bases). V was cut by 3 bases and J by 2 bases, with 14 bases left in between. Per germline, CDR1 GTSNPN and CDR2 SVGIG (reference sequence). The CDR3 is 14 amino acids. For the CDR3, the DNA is TGTGCCTGGAGGGGACAAAGGCCTCCCTACGAGCAGTACTTC. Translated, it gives CAWRGQRPPYEQYF.

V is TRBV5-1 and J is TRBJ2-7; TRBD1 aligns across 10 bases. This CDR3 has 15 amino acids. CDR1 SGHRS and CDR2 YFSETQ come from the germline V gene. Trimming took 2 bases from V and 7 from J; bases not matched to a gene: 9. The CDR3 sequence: CASSFTSDRGVEQYF. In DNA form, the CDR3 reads TGCGCCAGCAGCTTCACCTCGGACAGGGGGGTAGAGCAGTACTTC.